Listed here are 11 T cell receptor beta chains from one sample, sequenced in a study of shared clonotypes between healthy human individuals. The assay was immunoSEQ multiplex PCR, and TCRdb's table has in-frame clones only and misses some. The sample holds 450,000 to 500,000 clones, 78% seen once. The sample consisted of PBMCs. The receptors originated from a woman in her thirties or forties in good health. Some clones in this sample may be carry-over from other donors' samples.

This chain uses TRBV4-2 with TRBJ1-2; 9 nucleotides align to TRBD1. CDR1 is LGHNA, CDR2 YNFKEQ, per germline. There are 13 residues in the CDR3. Germline trimming cut 4 bases from V and 8 bases from J; bases unmatched to any gene: 5. The DNA for the CDR3 is TGTGCCAGCAGCCTGGACAGGGGCTACGGCTACACCTTC. Encoded protein: CASSLDRGYGYTF.

The chain couples TRBV19 to TRBJ2-5; TRBD1 aligns across 9 bases. Trimming at V came to 5 bases and at J to 0 bases, leaving 1 base not matched to a gene. The length of the CDR3 is 14 residues. Looked up from germline, CDR1 is LNHDA and CDR2 is SQIVND (reference sequence). CDR3 DNA: TGTGCCAGTAGTGACAGGGGGGACCAAGAGACCCAGTACTTC. It specifies CASSDRGDQETQYF.

The chain is built from TRBV10-3 and TRBJ2-1; 12 bases map to TRBD2. V dropped 8 bases and J dropped 5; count of bases not matched to a gene: 1. The germline V gene encodes CDR1 ENHRY and CDR2 SYGVKD. The CDR3 spans 13 residues. The CDR3 sequence is CAIASGRDNEQFF. In DNA form, the CDR3 reads TGTGCCATCGCTAGCGGGAGGGACAATGAGCAGTTCTTC.

In this sample, this clone turned up many times. This rearrangement joins TRBV28 to TRBJ2-2; 11 nucleotides align to TRBD2. With 6 bases clipped from V and 3 bases from J, the junction kept 6 bases outside the gene matches. CDR1 is MDHEN and CDR2 is SYDVKM in the germline V gene. This CDR3 is built from 16 residues. The DNA for the CDR3 is TGTGCCAGCAGAACCGGGACTAGCGGATACACCGGGGAGCTGTTTTTT. Protein sequence: CASRTGTSGYTGELFF.

About this clone: The likely explanation is a read error, given a far larger clone one base away. The chain is built from TRBV27 and TRBJ2-1, with D hard to call. This CDR3 is 12 amino acids long. Per germline, CDR1 MNHEY and CDR2 SMNVEV (reference sequence). V dropped 3 bases and J dropped 0 bases, with 0 bases sitting between them. CDR3 loop: CASSFSYNEQFF. The CDR3 nucleotides read TGTGCCAGCAGTTTCTCCTACAATGAGCAGTTCTTC.

V is TRBV28 and J is TRBJ2-2; 12 bases match TRBD2. The CDR3 has 17 residues. V lost 3 bases to trimming and J lost 7 bases; unmatched junction nucleotides: 9. Germline V lookup: CDR1 MDHEN, CDR2 SYDVKM. This CDR3 reads CASSFLRTSGMDGELFF. In DNA, the CDR3 is TGTGCCAGCAGTTTCCTCCGGACTAGCGGGATGGACGGGGAGCTGTTTTTT. Together with reference TRBV28 and TRBJ2-2, the CDR3 gives the full variable domain: DVKVTQSSRYLVKRTGEKVFLECVQDMDHENMFWYRQDPGLGLRLIYFSYDVKMKEKGDIPEGYSVSREKKERFSLILESASTNQTSMYLCASSFLRTSGMDGELFFGEGSRLTVL.

The chain is built from TRBV28 and TRBJ2-5; D remains ambiguous. The CDR3 is 15 residues long. With 3 bases removed from V and 5 bases from J, the gap between germline ends came to 16 bases. Per germline, CDR1 MDHEN and CDR2 SYDVKM. CDR3 protein: CASSFSDPGRETQYF. CDR3 DNA sequence: TGTGCCAGCAGTTTCTCTGACCCCGGTCGGGAGACCCAGTACTTC.

CDR3 in amino acids: CSVGISGSITGELFF. The CDR3 DNA follows: TGCAGCGTTGGGATCAGCGGGAGCATCACCGGGGAGCTGTTTTTT. V usage is TRBV29-1 and J usage is TRBJ2-2; TRBD2 matches 8 bases. The ends lost 4 bases at V and 4 bases at J; junction bases unmatched: 8. Germline CDR1 reads SQVTM; CDR2 reads ANQGSEA. The CDR3 is 15 amino acids.

The rearrangement uses TRBV2 and TRBJ1-2; possible D gene TRBD1, 5 bases. This CDR3 contains 12 residues. Germline-derived CDR1 and CDR2 are SNHLY and FYNNEI. Trimming stripped 3 bases from V and 3 bases from J, with 5 bases between. This CDR3 is CASSETDYGYTF. The CDR3 DNA reads TGTGCCAGCAGTGAGACAGACTATGGCTACACCTTC.

CDR3 loop: CASSWDGNSGNTIYF. DNA of the CDR3: TGTGCCAGCAGTTGGGACGGGAACTCTGGAAACACCATATATTTT. This chain uses TRBV6-1 with TRBJ1-3; perhaps TRBD1 as D (5 bases). The CDR3 consists of 15 residues. From germline, CDR1 is MNHNS and CDR2 SASEGT. Deletions cut 5 bases from V and 0 bases from J, with 11 bases between.

The chain is built from TRBV6-5 and TRBJ2-7, with D perhaps matching TRBD2 (5 bases). The V end was cut by 0 bases, the J end by 4 bases, with 10 bases between. This CDR3 has 14 amino acids. Germline loops: CDR1 MNHEY, CDR2 SVGAGI. The CDR3 reads CASSYSGVGYEQYF. DNA of the CDR3: TGTGCCAGCAGTTACTCCGGGGTTGGGTACGAGCAGTACTTC.